This T cell receptor (beta chain) was recovered during a study of graft-versus-host responses after intestinal transplantation. Whole-study context: Every recipient underwent anti-thymocyte globulin induction, then tacrolimus and steroids for around three years.

This CDR3 spans 16 amino acids. V dropped 7 bases and J dropped 0 bases, with 18 bases sitting between them. In germline, CDR1 is LGHNT, CDR2 FRNRAP. Data came from immunoSEQ multiplex PCR; TCRdb stores just in-frame clones and leaves some out. The sample carries about 31,000 clones, around 83% recorded once. Study findings and constraints: Peak GvH clone levels in circulation were associated with early post-transplant HvG declines. The marrow of recipients harbored GvH clones, and ileum or blood showed some of them first. High graft-versus-host to host-versus-graft T cell clonal ratios marked allografts of patients with graft-donor macrochimerism.

Worth noting for this clone: Its specificity is not known.

This receptor was taken from a human donor who received an intestinal transplant. Here the sequenced sample was unstimulated CD8+ T cells sorted from spleen or lymph node cells, taken before intestinal transplant. J is TRBJ2-5 and V is TRBV12-5; possible D gene TRBD1, 5 bases. CDR3 sequence reads: CASVTDTESYQETQYF. Written as DNA, the CDR3 is TGTGCTAGTGTTACGGACACCGAATCGTACCAAGAGACCCAGTACTTC. Based on the CDR3 plus reference TRBV12-5 and TRBJ2-5, the full variable domain is DARVTQTPRHKVTEMGQEVTMRCQPILGHNTVFWYRQTMMQGLELLAYFRNRAPLDDSGMPKDRFSAEMPDATLATLKIQPSEPRDSAVYFCASVTDTESYQETQYFGPGTRLLVL.